Shown below are 16 T cell receptor beta chains from a single sample sequenced in a study of T cell responses to AZD1222 COVID-19 vaccine. Profiled with immunoSEQ multiplex PCR; TCRdb holds only in-frame clones, not every one. Among 150,000 or so clones listed, roughly 90% were seen once. Specimen: peripheral blood, collected on day 0 of AZD1222 vaccination. The source is an adult in good health.

V and J are TRBV27 and TRBJ2-4, with D perhaps given as TRBD1 or TRBD2 (5 bases each). The length of the CDR3 is 14 residues. CDR1 is MNHEY, CDR2 SMNVEV, per germline (reference sequence). The V end was cut by 5 bases, the J end by 10 bases, with 18 bases between. CDR3 DNA: TGTGCCAGCAGTGCTGATGGGACGGACCGAATTCAGTACTTC. This sequence encodes CASSADGTDRIQYF.

The V call is TRBV6-5, the J call TRBJ1-6, with D possibly being TRBD1 (5 bases). CDR3 size: 13 residues. Germline assignment: CDR1 MNHEY and CDR2 SVGAGI. Trimming took 6 bases from V and 7 from J, leaving 10 bases between them. The CDR3: CASRDTRNSPLHF. The CDR3 DNA reads as TGTGCCAGCAGGGACACGAGGAATTCACCCCTCCACTTT.

The gene calls are TRBV4-3 and TRBJ1-2; D is perhaps TRBD1 (5 bases). Trimming took off 3 bases at V and 4 bases at J, with 12 bases between the two ends. The CDR3 extends over 14 amino acids. Germline V gene sequence: CDR1 LGHNA, CDR2 YSLEER. The CDR3 coding sequence is TGCGCCAGCAGCCAGGCCGCAGGGTTCTATGGCTACACCTTC. Its translation: CASSQAAGFYGYTF.

The chain has TRBV7-2 and TRBJ2-3; 7 nucleotides match TRBD2. V lost 5 bases to trimming and J lost 4 bases; unmatched junction nucleotides: 12. Germline assignment: CDR1 SGHTA and CDR2 FQGNSA. CDR3 size: 16 residues. The chain's CDR3 is CASSRWGGKSPDTQYF. The CDR3 DNA reads as TGTGCCAGCAGCCGGTGGGGGGGTAAGAGCCCAGATACGCAGTATTTT.

This clone has just one count. The chain uses TRBV11-3 and TRBJ1-1; D remains unclear. Germline CDR1 and CDR2: SGHNT and YENEEA. The CDR3 loop spans 14 amino acids. V dropped 0 bases and J dropped 6 bases, with 11 bases sitting between them. CDR3 nucleotides: TGTGCCAGCAGCTTAGAAAACACCGACCCTGAAGCTTTCTTT. Translating it yields CASSLENTDPEAFF.

J is TRBJ1-1 and V is TRBV30; the match to TRBD1 covers 8 bases. Germline trimming cut 0 bases from V and 4 bases from J; bases unmatched to any gene: 10. Germline-derived CDR1 and CDR2 are GTSNPN and SVGIG (reference sequence). This CDR3 comprises 16 residues. DNA for the CDR3: TGTGCCTGGAGTGTAGGCACAGGGGGACATGGCACTGAAGCTTTCTTT. Translation: CAWSVGTGGHGTEAFF.

This chain uses TRBV7-8 with TRBJ2-5; the match to TRBD2 covers 8 bases. Per germline, CDR1 SGHVS and CDR2 FQNEAQ. The CDR3 is 16 residues long. Unmatched junction bases numbered 12, after V lost 5 bases and J lost 4 bases. CDR3 sequence reads: CASSRTAGGRLETQYF. The CDR3 DNA reads TGTGCCAGCAGCCGGACGGCGGGAGGCCGCTTAGAGACCCAGTACTTC. Combining the CDR3 with reference TRBV7-8 and TRBJ2-5 gives the whole variable domain GAGVSQSPRYKVAKRGQDVALRCDPISGHVSLFWYQQALGQGPEFLTYFQNEAQLDKSGLPSDRFFAERPEGSVSTLKIQRTQQEDSAVYLCASSRTAGGRLETQYFGPGTRLLVL.

This chain joins TRBV27 and TRBJ2-3; 7 positions match TRBD1. Losses at the gene ends were 6 bases for V and 3 bases for J; bases not matched to a gene: 12. The germline gives CDR1 MNHEY, CDR2 SMNVEV (reference sequence). The CDR3 spans 16 residues. CDR3 nucleotide sequence: TGTGCCAGCAGAAACCAGGACAGGCCAAGAACAGATACGCAGTATTTT. This gives the protein CASRNQDRPRTDTQYF.

The chain couples TRBV7-3 to TRBJ2-3; the D gene is possibly TRBD2 (6 bases). This CDR3 spans 18 amino acids. V was pared by 5 bases and J by 4 bases, with 25 bases between. In germline, CDR1 is SGHTA, CDR2 FQGTGA. CDR3 protein: CASSPARGTLRRADTQYF. For the CDR3, the DNA is TGTGCCAGCAGCCCGGCGCGCGGCACACTAAGGAGGGCAGATACGCAGTATTTT.

The chain joins TRBV6-2 or TRBV6-3 to TRBJ2-7; 7 bases match TRBD1. The junction had 12 bases not matched to a gene; V was cut back by 6 bases and J by 7 bases. In germline, CDR1 is MNHEY, CDR2 SVGEGT. The CDR3 consists of 14 residues. CDR3 bases: TGTGCCAGCAGCCCGGCACAGGGGTTTGTGGAGCAGTACTTC. This translates into CASSPAQGFVEQYF.

The count of this clone is one. Relative to the germline gene, one junction end is altered; a read error may explain this. This chain uses TRBV10-1 with TRBJ2-1, with 9 bases matching TRBD1. The CDR3 runs 12 residues. Germline CDR1 WNHNN, CDR2 SYGVQD (reference sequence). The CDR3 region has the DNA TGCGCCAGCAGCGACGCCGGGACAGGGACAATCTTC. Amino acid sequence: CASSDAGTGTIF.

V is TRBV7-3 and J is TRBJ2-2; the match to TRBD2 covers 15 bases. V lost 1 base to trimming and J lost 5 bases; unmatched junction nucleotides: 8. The CDR3 is 19 amino acids. Germline CDR1 reads SGHTA; CDR2 reads FQGTGA. The CDR3 nucleotides read TGTGCCAGCAGCTTAAACCCCCTCGGACTAGCGGGAGGGACCGGGGAGCTGTTTTTT. Encoded protein: CASSLNPLGLAGGTGELFF.

V gene TRBV9 combines with J gene TRBJ2-3; weak D call: TRBD1 (6 bases). Germline CDR1 reads SGDLS; CDR2 reads YYNGEE. This CDR3 has 16 residues. The V end was cut by 4 bases, the J end by 5 bases, with 20 bases between. The CDR3 reads CASSSTGFTQGDTQYF. In DNA, the CDR3 is TGTGCCAGCAGCTCTACAGGGTTTACGCAAGGAGATACGCAGTATTTT.

The rearrangement uses TRBV6-5 and TRBJ2-6; weak D call: TRBD2 (6 bases). The CDR3 runs to 12 residues. Germline CDR1 reads MNHEY; CDR2 reads SVGAGI. The V gene lost 4 bases and the J gene lost 13 bases, with 11 bases spanning the gap. The CDR3 DNA is TGTGCCAGCAGTTTCCAAAGCGGGGTCCTGACTTTC. It translates to CASSFQSGVLTF.

This clone was seen a handful of times. V gene TRBV24-1 combines with J gene TRBJ1-1; TRBD1 is a possible D gene (5 bases). CDR1 is KGHDR, CDR2 SFDVKD, per germline. Between the trimmed V and J ends, which lost 5 bases and 7 bases, there was a span of 13 bases. CDR3 length equals 13 residues. CDR3 loop: CATSGGGRNEAFF. In nucleotides, the CDR3 is TGTGCCACCAGTGGGGGGGGACGTAATGAAGCTTTCTTT.

This rearrangement joins TRBV5-1 to TRBJ1-2; TRBD1 aligns across 9 bases. J was trimmed by 8 bases and V by 0 bases; bases with no gene match: 11. The CDR3 runs 16 residues. Germline V gene sequence: CDR1 SGHRS, CDR2 YFSETQ. The CDR3 sequence: CASSLGGQGPSSGYTF. CDR3 DNA: TGCGCCAGCAGCTTGGGGGGACAGGGTCCTTCTAGCGGCTACACCTTC.